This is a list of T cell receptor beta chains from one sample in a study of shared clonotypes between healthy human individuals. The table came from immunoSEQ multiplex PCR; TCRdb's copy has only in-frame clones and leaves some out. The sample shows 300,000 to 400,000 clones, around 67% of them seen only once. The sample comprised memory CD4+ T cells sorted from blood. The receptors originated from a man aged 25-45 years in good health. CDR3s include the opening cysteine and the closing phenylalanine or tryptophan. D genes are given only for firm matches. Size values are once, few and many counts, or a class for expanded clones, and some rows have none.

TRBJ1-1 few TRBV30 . CAWRYPEAFF TGTGCCTGGAGATATCCTGAAGCTTTCTTT
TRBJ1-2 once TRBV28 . CASSDTGSGVPGYTF TGTGCCAGCAGTGATACAGGTTCTGGGGTTCCTGGCTACACCTTC
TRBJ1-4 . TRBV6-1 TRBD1 CASSALTGKGEKLFF TGTGCCAGCAGTGCATTGACAGGGAAGGGTGAAAAACTGTTTTTT
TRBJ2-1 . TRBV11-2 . CASSRARVNYNEQFF TGTGCCAGCAGCAGGGCGAGGGTCAACTACAATGAGCAGTTCTTC
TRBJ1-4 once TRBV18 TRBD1 CASSLGQGYNEKLFF TGTGCCAGCTCACTCGGACAGGGGTATAATGAAAAACTGTTTTTT
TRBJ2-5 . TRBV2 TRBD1 CASSVGTGGYETQYF TGTGCCAGCAGTGTTGGGACAGGGGGCTACGAGACCCAGTACTTC
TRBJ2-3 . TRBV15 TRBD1 CATRGPGQGTDTQYF TGTGCCACCAGGGGGCCCGGACAGGGGACAGATACGCAGTATTTT
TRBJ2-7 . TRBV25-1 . CASSELDRTYEQYF TGTGCCAGCAGTGAATTGGACAGAACCTACGAGCAGTACTTC
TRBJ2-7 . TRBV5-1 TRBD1 CASSLGTGGAGEQYF TGCGCCAGCAGCTTGGGGACAGGGGGCGCGGGGGAGCAGTACTTC
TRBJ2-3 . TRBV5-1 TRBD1 CASSSGNRGVPDTQYF TGCGCCAGCAGCAGCGGTAACAGGGGAGTTCCAGATACGCAGTATTTT
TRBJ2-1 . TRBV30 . CAWSYGTSREQFF TGTGCCTGGAGTTACGGGACTTCCCGTGAGCAGTTCTTC
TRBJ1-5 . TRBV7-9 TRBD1 CASSLGTGRNQPQHF TGTGCCAGCAGCTTAGGGACAGGGAGGAATCAGCCCCAGCATTTT
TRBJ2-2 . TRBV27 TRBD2 CASRPLAGVPGELFF TGTGCCAGCAGGCCCCTAGCGGGAGTACCCGGGGAGCTGTTTTTT
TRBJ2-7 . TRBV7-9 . CASSPSGLNYEQYF TGTGCCAGCAGCCCGTCGGGACTGAATTACGAGCAGTACTTC
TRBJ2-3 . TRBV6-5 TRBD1 CASSFSQLTGRAQYF TGTGCCAGCAGTTTCTCGCAATTGACAGGGCGGGCGCAGTATTTT
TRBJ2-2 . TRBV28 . CASRGWDGELFF TGTGCCAGCAGGGGCTGGGACGGGGAGCTGTTTTTT
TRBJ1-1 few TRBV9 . CASSVGFNTEAFF TGTGCCAGCAGCGTAGGGTTTAACACTGAAGCTTTCTTT
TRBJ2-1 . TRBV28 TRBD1 CASSLALPGQGYDEQFF TGTGCCAGCAGTTTAGCATTACCGGGACAGGGATACGATGAGCAGTTCTTC
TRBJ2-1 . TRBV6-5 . CASSAGYNEQFF TGTGCCAGCAGTGCCGGTTACAATGAGCAGTTCTTC
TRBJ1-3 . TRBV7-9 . CASSWGTSSSGNTIYF TGTGCCAGCAGCTGGGGGACTTCGAGCTCTGGAAACACCATATATTTT
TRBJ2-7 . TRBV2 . CASDLRTLGEQYF TGTGCCAGCGACCTCAGGACCTTAGGCGAGCAGTACTTC
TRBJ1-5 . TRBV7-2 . CASSLVGEPQHF TGTGCCAGCAGCTTAGTAGGTGAGCCCCAGCATTTT
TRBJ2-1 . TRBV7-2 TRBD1 CASGGTSSYNEQFF TGTGCCTCAGGGGGCACATCTAGTTACAATGAGCAGTTCTTC
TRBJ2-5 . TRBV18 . CASSGETQYF TGTGCCAGCTCAGGAGAGACCCAGTACTTC
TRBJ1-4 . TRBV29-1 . CSAGVTPKEKLFF TGCAGCGCCGGCGTGACCCCCAAGGAAAAACTGTTTTTT
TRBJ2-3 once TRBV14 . CASSQDQARPDTQYF TGTGCCAGCAGCCAAGATCAGGCTAGGCCAGATACGCAGTATTTT
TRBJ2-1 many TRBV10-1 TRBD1 CASSEPGQGKFF TGCGCCAGCAGTGAACCAGGACAGGGGAAGTTCTTC
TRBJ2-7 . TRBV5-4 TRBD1 CASSSRMTGLYEQYF TGTGCCAGCAGCTCAAGAATGACAGGGCTCTACGAGCAGTACTTC
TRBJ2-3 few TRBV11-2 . CASSFSLTDSHTDTQYF TGTGCCAGCAGCTTCTCTCTTACGGACAGCCACACAGATACGCAGTATTTT
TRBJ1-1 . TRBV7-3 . CASSSTGSDTEAFF TGTGCCAGCAGCTCGACAGGTAGTGACACTGAAGCTTTCTTT
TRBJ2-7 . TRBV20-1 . CSATPRDEQYF TGCAGTGCAACACCACGGGACGAGCAGTACTTC
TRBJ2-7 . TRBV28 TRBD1 CASSSPGTASYEQYF TGTGCCAGCAGTTCCCCCGGGACAGCTTCCTACGAGCAGTACTTC
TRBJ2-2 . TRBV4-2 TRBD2 CASSQDERGNTGELFF TGTGCCAGCAGCCAAGATGAGCGGGGGAACACCGGGGAGCTGTTTTTT
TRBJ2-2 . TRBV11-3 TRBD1 CASSLGQETGELFF TGTGCCAGCAGCTTGGGACAGGAGACCGGGGAGCTGTTTTTT
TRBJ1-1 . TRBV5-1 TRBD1 CASSGQGATEAFF TGCGCCAGCAGCGGACAGGGCGCTACTGAAGCTTTCTTT
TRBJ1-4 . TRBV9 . CASSVGQAQGKLFF TGTGCCAGCAGCGTAGGACAGGCACAGGGAAAACTGTTTTTT
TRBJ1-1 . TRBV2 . CASTYGIGMNTEAFF TGTGCCAGCACTTATGGCATCGGCATGAACACTGAAGCTTTCTTT
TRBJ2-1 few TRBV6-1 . CASSELGSYNEQFF TGTGCCAGCAGTGAACTGGGGAGCTACAATGAGCAGTTCTTC
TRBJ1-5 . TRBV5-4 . CASSYPNQPQHF TGTGCCAGCAGCTACCCGAATCAGCCCCAGCATTTT
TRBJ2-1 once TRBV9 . CASSVFGEYNEQFF TGTGCCAGCAGCGTATTTGGAGAGTACAATGAGCAGTTCTTC
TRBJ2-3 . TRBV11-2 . CASSAHGTPPTDTQYF TGTGCCAGCAGCGCGCACGGGACTCCTCCCACAGATACGCAGTATTTT
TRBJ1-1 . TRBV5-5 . CASSPIGYTEAFF TGTGCCAGCAGCCCGATTGGGTACACTGAAGCTTTCTTT
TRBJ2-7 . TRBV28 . CASSFEGLRYEQYF TGTGCCAGCAGTTTCGAGGGGCTTCGGTACGAGCAGTACTTC
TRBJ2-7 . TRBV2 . CASRDFHYEQYF TGTGCCAGCCGGGACTTTCACTACGAGCAGTACTTC
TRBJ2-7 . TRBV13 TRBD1 CASRLRGRVLNEQYF TGTGCCAGCAGACTCAGGGGGCGCGTTCTCAACGAGCAGTACTTC
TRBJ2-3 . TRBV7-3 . CASSKGGPTLGTQYF TGTGCCAGCAGCAAAGGGGGACCCACCCTTGGTACGCAGTATTTT
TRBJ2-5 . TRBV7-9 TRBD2 CASSRTSGYQETQYF TGTGCCAGCAGTCGGACTAGCGGATACCAAGAGACCCAGTACTTC
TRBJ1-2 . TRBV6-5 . CASSAGAINGYTF TGTGCCAGCAGCGCCGGGGCCATAAATGGCTACACCTTC
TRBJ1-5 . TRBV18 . CASSPGPNQPQHF TGTGCCAGCTCTCCGGGACCGAATCAGCCCCAGCATTTT
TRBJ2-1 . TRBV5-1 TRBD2 CASSFLAGEGQFF TGCGCCAGCAGCTTCTTAGCGGGAGAAGGGCAGTTCTTC
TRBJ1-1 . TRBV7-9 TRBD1 CASSLGQGATEAFF TGTGCCAGCAGCTTGGGACAGGGTGCCACTGAAGCTTTCTTT
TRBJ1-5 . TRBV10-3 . CAISTGQSNQPQHF TGTGCCATCAGTACTGGACAGAGCAATCAGCCCCAGCATTTT
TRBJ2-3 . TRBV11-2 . CASSLDLLGRTDTQYF TGTGCCAGCAGCTTAGATCTACTAGGCCGCACAGATACGCAGTATTTT
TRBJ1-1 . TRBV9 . CASSVGGTGADYTEAFF TGTGCCAGCAGCGTAGGAGGGACGGGGGCAGATTACACTGAAGCTTTCTTT
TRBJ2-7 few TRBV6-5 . CASSYSSAYEQYF TGTGCCAGCAGTTACTCGAGTGCCTACGAGCAGTACTTC